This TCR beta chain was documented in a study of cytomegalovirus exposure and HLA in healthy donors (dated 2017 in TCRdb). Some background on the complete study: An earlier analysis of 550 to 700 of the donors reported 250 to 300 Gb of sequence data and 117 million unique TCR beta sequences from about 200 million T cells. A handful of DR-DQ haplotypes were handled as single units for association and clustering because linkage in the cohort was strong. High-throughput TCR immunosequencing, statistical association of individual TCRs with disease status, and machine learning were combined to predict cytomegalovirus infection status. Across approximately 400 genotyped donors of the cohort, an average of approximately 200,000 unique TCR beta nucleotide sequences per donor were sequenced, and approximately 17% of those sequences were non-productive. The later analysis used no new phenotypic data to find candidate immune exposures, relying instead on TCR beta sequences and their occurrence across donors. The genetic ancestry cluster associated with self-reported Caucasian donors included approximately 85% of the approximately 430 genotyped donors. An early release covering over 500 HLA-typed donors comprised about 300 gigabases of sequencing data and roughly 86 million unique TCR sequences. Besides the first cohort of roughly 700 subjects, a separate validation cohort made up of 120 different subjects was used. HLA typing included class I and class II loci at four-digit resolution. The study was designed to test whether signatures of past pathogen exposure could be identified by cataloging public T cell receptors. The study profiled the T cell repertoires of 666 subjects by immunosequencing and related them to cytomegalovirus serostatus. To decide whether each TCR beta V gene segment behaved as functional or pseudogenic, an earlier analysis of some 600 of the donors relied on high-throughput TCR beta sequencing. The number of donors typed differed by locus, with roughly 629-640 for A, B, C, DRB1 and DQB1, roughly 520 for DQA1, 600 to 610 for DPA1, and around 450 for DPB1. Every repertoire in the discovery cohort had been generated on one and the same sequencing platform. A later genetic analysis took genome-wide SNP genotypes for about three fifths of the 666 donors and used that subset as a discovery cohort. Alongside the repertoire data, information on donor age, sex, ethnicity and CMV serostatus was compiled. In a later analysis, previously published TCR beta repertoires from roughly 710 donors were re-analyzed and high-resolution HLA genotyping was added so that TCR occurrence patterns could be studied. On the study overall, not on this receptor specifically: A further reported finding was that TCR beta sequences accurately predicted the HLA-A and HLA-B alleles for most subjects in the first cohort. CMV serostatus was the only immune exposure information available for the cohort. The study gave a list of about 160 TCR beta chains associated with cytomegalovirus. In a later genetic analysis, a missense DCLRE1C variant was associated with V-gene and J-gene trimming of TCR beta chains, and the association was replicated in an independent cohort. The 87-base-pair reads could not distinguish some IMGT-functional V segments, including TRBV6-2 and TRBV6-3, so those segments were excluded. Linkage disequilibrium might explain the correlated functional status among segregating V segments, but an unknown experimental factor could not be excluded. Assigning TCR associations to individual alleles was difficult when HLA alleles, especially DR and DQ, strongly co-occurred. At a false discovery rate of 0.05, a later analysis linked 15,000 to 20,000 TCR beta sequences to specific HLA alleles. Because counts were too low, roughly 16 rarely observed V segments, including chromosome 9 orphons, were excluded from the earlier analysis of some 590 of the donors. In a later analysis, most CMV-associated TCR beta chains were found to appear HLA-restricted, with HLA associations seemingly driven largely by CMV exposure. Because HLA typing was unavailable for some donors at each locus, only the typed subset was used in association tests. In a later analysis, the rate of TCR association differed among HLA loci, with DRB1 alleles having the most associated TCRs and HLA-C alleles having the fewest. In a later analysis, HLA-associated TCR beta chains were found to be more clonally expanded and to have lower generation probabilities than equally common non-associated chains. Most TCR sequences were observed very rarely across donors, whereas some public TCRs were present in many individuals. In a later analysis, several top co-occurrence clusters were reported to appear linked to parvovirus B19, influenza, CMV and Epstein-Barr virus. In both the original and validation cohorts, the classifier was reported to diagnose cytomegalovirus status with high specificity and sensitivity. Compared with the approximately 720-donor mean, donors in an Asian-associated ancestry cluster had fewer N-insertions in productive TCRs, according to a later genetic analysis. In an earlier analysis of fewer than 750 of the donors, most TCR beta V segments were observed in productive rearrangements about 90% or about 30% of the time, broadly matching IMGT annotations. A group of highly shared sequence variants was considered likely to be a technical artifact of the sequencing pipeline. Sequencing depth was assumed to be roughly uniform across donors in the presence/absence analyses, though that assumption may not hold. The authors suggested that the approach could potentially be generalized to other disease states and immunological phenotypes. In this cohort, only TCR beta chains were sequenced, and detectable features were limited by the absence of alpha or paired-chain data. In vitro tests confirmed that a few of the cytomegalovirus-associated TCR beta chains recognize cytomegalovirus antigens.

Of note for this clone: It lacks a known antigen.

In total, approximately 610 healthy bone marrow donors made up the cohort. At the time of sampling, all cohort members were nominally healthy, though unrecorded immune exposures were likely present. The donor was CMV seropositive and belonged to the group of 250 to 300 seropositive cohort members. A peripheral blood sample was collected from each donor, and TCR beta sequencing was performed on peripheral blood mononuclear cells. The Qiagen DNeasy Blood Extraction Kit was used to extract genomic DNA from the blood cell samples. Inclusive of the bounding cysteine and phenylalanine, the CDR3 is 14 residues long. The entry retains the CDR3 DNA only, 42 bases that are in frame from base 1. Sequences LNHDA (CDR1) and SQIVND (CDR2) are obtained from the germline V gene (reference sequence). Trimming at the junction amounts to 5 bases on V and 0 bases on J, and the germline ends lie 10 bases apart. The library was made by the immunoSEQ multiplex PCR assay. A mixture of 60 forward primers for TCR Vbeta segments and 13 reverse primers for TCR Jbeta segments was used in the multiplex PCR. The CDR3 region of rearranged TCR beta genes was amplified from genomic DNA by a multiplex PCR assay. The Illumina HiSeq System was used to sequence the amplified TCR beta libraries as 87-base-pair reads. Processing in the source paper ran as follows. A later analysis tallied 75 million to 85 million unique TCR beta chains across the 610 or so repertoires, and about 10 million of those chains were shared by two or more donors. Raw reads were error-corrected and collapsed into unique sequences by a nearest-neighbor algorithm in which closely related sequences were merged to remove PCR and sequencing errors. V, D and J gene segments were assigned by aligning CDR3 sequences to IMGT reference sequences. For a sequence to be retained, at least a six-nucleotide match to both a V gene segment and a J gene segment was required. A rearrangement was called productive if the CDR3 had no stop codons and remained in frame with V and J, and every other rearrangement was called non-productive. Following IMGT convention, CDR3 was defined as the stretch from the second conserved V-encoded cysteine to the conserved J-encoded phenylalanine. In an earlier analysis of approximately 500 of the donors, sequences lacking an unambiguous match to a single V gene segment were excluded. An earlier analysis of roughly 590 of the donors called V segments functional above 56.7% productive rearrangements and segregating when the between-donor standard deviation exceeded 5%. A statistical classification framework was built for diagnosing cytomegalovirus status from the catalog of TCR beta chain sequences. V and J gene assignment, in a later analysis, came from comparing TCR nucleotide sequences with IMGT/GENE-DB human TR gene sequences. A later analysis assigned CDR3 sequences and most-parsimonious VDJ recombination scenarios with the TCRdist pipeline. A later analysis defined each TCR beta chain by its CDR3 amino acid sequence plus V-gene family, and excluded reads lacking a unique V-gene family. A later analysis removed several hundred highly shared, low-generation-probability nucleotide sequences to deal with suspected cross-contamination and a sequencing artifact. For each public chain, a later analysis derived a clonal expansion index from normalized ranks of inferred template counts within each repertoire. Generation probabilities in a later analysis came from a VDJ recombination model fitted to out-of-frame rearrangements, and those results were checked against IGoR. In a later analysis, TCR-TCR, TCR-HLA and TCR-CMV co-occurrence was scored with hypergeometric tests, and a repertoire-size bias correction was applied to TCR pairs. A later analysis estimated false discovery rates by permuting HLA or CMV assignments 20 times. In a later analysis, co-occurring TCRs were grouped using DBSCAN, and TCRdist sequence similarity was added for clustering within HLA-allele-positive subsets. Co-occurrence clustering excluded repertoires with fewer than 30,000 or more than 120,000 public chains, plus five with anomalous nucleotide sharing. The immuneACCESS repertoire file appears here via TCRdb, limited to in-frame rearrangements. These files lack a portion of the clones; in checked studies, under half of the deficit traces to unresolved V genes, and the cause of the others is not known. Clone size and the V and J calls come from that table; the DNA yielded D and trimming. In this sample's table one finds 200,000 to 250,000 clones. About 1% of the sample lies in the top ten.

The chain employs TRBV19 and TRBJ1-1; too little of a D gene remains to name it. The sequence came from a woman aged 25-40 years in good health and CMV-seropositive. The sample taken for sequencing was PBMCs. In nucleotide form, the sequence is TGTGCCAGTAGTTGGAGCAGCATGAACACTGAAGCTTTCTTT. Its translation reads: CASSWSSMNTEAFF.